Listed here is a single TCR beta chain. The data were obtained in a study of T cells in Graves' hyperthyroidism and ophthalmopathy. Lactation, pregnancy, other autoimmune disease or uncontrolled infection led to exclusion of patients. V was trimmed by 4 bases and J by 0 bases, leaving 10 bases between them. The length of the CDR3 is 15 residues. Germline V gives CDR1 SEHNR, CDR2 FQNEAQ (reference sequence). What was amplified from RNA transcripts were TCR beta CDR3 regions. HTBI primers were used for first-round RT-PCR of the TCR CDR3. Using its own MiXCR run on the multiplex PCR reads, TCRdb lists one record per CDR3 protein. The sample shows over 500,000 distinct CDR3 sequences, 35% to 50% of them seen only once.

This chain uses TRBV7-9 with TRBJ1-3, with D possibly being TRBD1 (6 bases). Sample: peripheral blood or thyroid tissue (not recorded which). The receptor was derived from an adult woman with Graves' disease, either hyperthyroidism or ophthalmopathy (not recorded which). The CDR3 DNA follows: TGTGCCAGCAGCTACCTAGGGGGCTCTGGAAACACCATATATTTT. Protein: CASSYLGGSGNTIYF.